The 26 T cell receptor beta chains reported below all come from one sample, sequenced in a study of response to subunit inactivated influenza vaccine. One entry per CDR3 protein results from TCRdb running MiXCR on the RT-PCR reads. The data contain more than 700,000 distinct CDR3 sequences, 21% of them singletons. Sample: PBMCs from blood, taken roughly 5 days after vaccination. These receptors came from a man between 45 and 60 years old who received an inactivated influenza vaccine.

CDR3 sequence (DNA): TGTGCCTGGAAGCCGGGACAGGGGAGGGAAAAACTGTTTTTT. It codes for CAWKPGQGREKLFF. The rearrangement uses TRBV30 and TRBJ1-4; 10 positions agree with TRBD1. J gave up 8 bases and V 4 bases, and 7 bases lay outside the gene matches. Germline assignment: CDR1 GTSNPN and CDR2 SVGIG (reference sequence). The CDR3 has 14 amino acids. Drawing the rest from reference TRBV30 and TRBJ1-4, the complete variable domain is SQTIHQWPATLVQPVGSPLSLECTVEGTSNPNLYWYRQAAGRGLQLLFYSVGIGQISSEVPQNLSASRPQDRQFILSSKKLLLSDSGFYLCAWKPGQGREKLFFGSGTQLSVL.

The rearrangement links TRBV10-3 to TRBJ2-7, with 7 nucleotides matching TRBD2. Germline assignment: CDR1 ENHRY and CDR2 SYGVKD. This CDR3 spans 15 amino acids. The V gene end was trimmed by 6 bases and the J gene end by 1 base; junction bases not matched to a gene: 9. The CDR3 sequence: CAIRPVTSASYEQYF. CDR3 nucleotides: TGTGCCATCAGACCTGTTACTAGCGCTTCCTACGAGCAGTACTTC.

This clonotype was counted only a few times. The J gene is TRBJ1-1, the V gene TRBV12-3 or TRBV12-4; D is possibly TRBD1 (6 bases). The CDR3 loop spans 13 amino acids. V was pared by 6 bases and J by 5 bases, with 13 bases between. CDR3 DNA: TGTGCCAGCAGCCTCGACAGGTGGACTGAAGCTTTCTTT. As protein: CASSLDRWTEAFF.

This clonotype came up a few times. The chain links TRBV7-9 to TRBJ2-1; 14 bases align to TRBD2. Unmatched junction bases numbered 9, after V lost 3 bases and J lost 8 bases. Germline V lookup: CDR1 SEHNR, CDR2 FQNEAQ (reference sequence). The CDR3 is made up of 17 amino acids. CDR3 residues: CASSFRLAGGRIHEQFF. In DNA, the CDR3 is TGTGCCAGCAGCTTTCGACTAGCGGGGGGGCGAATCCATGAGCAGTTCTTC. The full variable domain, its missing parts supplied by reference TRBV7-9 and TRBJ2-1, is DTGVSQNPRHKITKRGQNVTFRCDPISEHNRLYWYRQTLGQGPEFLTYFQNEAQLEKSRLLSDRFSAERPKGSFSTLEIQRTEQGDSAMYLCASSFRLAGGRIHEQFFGPGTRLTVL.

CDR3 in DNA: TGTGCCAGCAGTTATCGGACAGTCTCCTACGAGCAGTACTTC. It yields the protein CASSYRTVSYEQYF. The rearrangement joins TRBV6-5 to TRBJ2-7; D may be TRBD1 (6 bases). Germline V gives CDR1 MNHEY, CDR2 SVGAGI. The CDR3 runs to 14 residues. The germline V and J ends were trimmed by 3 bases and 0 bases, with 9 bases remaining between them.

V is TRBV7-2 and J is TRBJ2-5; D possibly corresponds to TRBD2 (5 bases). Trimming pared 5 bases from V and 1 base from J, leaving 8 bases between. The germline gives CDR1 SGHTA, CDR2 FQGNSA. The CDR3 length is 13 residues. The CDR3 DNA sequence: TGTGCCAGCAGCGGGCGGGTCCAAGAGACCCAGTACTTC. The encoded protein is CASSGRVQETQYF.

This chain's CDR3 is CSARTTGAAKNIQYF. In DNA, the CDR3 is TGCAGTGCTCGGACAACCGGGGCGGCCAAAAACATTCAGTACTTC. J is TRBJ2-4 and V is TRBV20-1; the D call may be TRBD1 or TRBD2 (5 bases each). V was cut by 5 bases and J by 1 base, with 15 bases left in between. The CDR3 runs to 15 residues. Germline CDR1 and CDR2: DFQATT and SNEGSKA (reference sequence).

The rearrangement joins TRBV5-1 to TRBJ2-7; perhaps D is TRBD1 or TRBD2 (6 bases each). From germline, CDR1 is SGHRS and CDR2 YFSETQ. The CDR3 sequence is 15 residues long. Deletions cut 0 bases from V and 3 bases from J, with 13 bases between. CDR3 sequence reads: CASSLGQEGSYEQYF. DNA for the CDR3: TGCGCCAGCAGCTTGGGACAGGAGGGGAGCTACGAGCAGTACTTC.

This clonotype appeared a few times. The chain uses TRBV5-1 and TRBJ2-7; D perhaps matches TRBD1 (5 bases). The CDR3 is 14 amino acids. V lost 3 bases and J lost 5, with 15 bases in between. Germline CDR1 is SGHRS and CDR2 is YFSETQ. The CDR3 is CASSSVTVADEQYF. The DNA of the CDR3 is TGCGCCAGCAGCTCTGTGACAGTAGCCGACGAGCAGTACTTC.

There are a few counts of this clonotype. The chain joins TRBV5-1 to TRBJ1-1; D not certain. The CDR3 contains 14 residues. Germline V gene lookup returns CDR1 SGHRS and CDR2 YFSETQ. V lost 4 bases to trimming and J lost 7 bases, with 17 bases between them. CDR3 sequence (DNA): TGCGCCAGCAGCCCCGGGCCCGGCGGGCTTGAAGCTTTCTTT. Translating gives CASSPGPGGLEAFF.

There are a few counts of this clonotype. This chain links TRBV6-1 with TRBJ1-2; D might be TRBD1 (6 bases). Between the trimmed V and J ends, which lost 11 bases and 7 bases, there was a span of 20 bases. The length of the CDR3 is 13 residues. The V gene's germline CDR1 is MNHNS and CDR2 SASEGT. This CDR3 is CAVRQEARGGYTF. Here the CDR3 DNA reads TGTGCCGTAAGACAGGAGGCTCGTGGTGGCTACACCTTC.

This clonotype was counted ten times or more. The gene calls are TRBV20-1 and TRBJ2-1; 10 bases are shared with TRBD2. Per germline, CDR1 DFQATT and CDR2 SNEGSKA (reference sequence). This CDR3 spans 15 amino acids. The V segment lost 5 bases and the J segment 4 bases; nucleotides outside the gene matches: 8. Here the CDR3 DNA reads TGCAGTGCTTCGAGGAGCGGGGGGGAATACAATGAGCAGTTCTTC. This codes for CSASRSGGEYNEQFF.

CDR3 residues: CSANRAMNTEAFF. Here the CDR3 DNA reads TGCAGTGCTAACAGGGCCATGAACACTGAAGCTTTCTTT. The chain uses TRBV20-1 and TRBJ1-1, with D possibly matching TRBD1 (6 bases). Germline V gives CDR1 DFQATT, CDR2 SNEGSKA (reference sequence). The CDR3 is 13 residues long. Deletions cut 4 bases from V and 0 bases from J, with 9 bases between.

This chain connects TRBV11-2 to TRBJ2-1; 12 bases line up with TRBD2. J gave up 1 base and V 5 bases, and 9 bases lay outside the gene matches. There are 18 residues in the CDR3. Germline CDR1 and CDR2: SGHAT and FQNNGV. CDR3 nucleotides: TGTGCCAGCAGCCACCCGGGACTAGCGGGTTCGTCCTACAATGAGCAGTTCTTC. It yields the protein CASSHPGLAGSSYNEQFF.

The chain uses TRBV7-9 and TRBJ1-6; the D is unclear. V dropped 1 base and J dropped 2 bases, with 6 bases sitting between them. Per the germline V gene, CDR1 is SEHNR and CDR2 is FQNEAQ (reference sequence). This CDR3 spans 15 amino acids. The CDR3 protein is CASSLGEPYNSPLHF. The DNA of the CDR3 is TGTGCCAGCAGCTTAGGGGAACCCTATAATTCACCCCTCCACTTT. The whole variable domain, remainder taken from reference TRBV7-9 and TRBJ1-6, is DTGVSQNPRHKITKRGQNVTFRCDPISEHNRLYWYRQTLGQGPEFLTYFQNEAQLEKSRLLSDRFSAERPKGSFSTLEIQRTEQGDSAMYLCASSLGEPYNSPLHFGNGTRLTVT.

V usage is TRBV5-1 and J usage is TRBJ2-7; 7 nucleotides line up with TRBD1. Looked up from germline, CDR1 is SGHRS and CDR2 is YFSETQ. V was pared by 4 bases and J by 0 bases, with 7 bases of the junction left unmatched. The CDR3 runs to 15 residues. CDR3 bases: TGCGCCAGCAGCACCGGACAGGTTATCTCCTACGAGCAGTACTTC. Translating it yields CASSTGQVISYEQYF.

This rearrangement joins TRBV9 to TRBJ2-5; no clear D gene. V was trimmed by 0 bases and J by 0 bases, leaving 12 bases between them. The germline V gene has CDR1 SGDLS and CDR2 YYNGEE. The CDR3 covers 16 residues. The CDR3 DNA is TGTGCCAGCAGCGTAGGGATTCAGCCGTACCAAGAGACCCAGTACTTC. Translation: CASSVGIQPYQETQYF.

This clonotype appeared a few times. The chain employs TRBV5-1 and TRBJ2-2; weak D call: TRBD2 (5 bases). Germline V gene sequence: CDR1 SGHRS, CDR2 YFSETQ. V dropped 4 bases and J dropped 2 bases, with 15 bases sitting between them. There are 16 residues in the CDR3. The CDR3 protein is CASSPGNSLNTGELFF. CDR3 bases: TGCGCCAGCAGCCCGGGGAATAGCCTCAACACCGGGGAGCTGTTTTTT.

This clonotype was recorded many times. The CDR3 region is CASSPGTRGLYGYTF. CDR3 coding DNA: TGTGCCAGCAGCCCAGGGACAAGGGGGCTCTATGGCTACACCTTC. The chain couples TRBV12-3 or TRBV12-4 to TRBJ1-2; 7 bases line up with TRBD1. The CDR3 totals 15 residues. The V segment lost 6 bases and the J segment 4 bases; nucleotides outside the gene matches: 11.

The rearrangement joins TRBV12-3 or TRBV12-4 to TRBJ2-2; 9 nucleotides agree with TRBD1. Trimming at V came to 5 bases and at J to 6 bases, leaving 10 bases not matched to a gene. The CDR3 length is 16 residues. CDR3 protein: CASSTPDRGHAGELFF. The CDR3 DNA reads TGTGCCAGCAGTACCCCGGACAGGGGTCACGCCGGGGAGCTGTTTTTT.

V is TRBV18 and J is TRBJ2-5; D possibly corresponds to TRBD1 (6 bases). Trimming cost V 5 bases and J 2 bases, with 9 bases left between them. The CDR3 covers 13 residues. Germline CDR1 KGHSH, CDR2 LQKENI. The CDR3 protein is CASSTGYQETQYF. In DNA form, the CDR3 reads TGTGCCAGCTCAACAGGGTATCAAGAGACCCAGTACTTC.

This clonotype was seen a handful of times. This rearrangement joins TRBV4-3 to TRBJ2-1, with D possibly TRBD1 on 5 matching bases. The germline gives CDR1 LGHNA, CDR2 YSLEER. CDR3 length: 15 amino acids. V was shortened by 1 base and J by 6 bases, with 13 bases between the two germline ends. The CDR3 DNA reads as TGCGCCAGCAGCCAAGTAGGGGCGCAGGTCAATGAGCAGTTCTTC. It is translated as CASSQVGAQVNEQFF.

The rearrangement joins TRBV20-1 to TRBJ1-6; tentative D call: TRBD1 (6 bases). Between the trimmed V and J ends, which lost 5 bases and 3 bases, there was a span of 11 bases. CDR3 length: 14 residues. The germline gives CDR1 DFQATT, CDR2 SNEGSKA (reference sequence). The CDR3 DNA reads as TGCAGTGCTGCCCGGGACAACTATAATTCACCCCTCCACTTT. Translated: CSAARDNYNSPLHF.

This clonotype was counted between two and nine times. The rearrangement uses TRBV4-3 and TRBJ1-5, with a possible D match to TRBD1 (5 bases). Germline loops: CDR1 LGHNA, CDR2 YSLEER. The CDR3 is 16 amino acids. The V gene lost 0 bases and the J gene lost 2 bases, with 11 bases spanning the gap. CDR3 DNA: TGCGCCAGCAGCCAAGAGTGGGGCGAGGGCAATCAGCCCCAGCATTTT. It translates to CASSQEWGEGNQPQHF.

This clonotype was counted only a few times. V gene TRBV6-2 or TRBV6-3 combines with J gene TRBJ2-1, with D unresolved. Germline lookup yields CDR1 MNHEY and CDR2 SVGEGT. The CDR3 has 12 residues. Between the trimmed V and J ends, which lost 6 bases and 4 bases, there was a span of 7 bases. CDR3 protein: CASRTNYNEQFF. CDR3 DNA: TGTGCCAGCAGGACCAATTACAATGAGCAGTTCTTC.

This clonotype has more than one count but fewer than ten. The CDR3 reads CASSLDFRPLTAGELFF. The CDR3 region has the DNA TGTGCCAGCAGCTTAGATTTTCGGCCCCTCACTGCCGGGGAGCTGTTTTTT. This chain uses TRBV11-2 with TRBJ2-2; no firm D call. This CDR3 is built from 17 residues. Germline lookup yields CDR1 SGHAT and CDR2 FQNNGV. The V gene lost 0 bases and the J gene lost 6 bases, with 17 bases spanning the gap. Full variable domain (remainder filled in from reference TRBV11-2 and TRBJ2-2): EAGVAQSPRYKIIEKRQSVAFWCNPISGHATLYWYQQILGQGPKLLIQFQNNGVVDDSQLPKDRFSAERLKGVDSTLKIQPAKLEDSAVYLCASSLDFRPLTAGELFFGEGSRLTVL.